These T cell receptor beta chains were read from a single sample in a study of blood T cell repertoires in COVID-19. Produced via immunoSEQ multiplex PCR; TCRdb's table is partial and in-frame only. The sample consists of about 150,000 clones, 75% to 90% of them appearing once. The sequenced sample was peripheral blood. All receptors come from a man in his 60s with acute or convalescent COVID-19. Each CDR3 is given with its conserved first and last residue. D genes are given only for firm matches. The size field is filled for only some rows; it gives once, few, many or a size class.

V,J,D,size,DNA,CDR3
TRBV27,TRBJ2-7,TRBD1,-,TGTGCCAGTCGGACAGGGTTGGGCGAGCAGTACTTC,CASRTGLGEQYF
TRBV7-2,TRBJ2-7,-,-,TGTGCCAGCAGCTTAGTATACGAGCAGTACTTC,CASSLVYEQYF
TRBV12-3/TRBV12-4,TRBJ2-7,-,-,TGTGCCAGCAGTTTACAGGGGTGGGAGCAGTACTTC,CASSLQGWEQYF
TRBV19,TRBJ1-2,TRBD1,-,TGTGCCAGTAACGTGGGGACAGGGGTTAACTATGGCTACACCTTC,CASNVGTGVNYGYTF
TRBV19,TRBJ2-1,TRBD1,-,TGTGCCAGTAGTTCAGGGGGTGAGCAGTTCTTC,CASSSGGEQFF
TRBV27,TRBJ2-7,-,-,TGTGCCAGCAGTTTGTCTGGCAGCTACGAGCAGTACTTC,CASSLSGSYEQYF
TRBV5-4,TRBJ1-2,-,few,TGTGCCAGCAGCTCAACAGGGACCTATGGCTACACCTTC,CASSSTGTYGYTF
TRBV7-2,TRBJ1-6,TRBD1,-,TGTGCCAGCAGCTTCAGCAGGGGGCAGAATCCCCTCCACTTT,CASSFSRGQNPLHF
TRBV19,TRBJ2-1,TRBD2,-,TGTGCCAGTAGTATAGACTGGGGACTAGCGGGGGACTCTGAGCAGTTCTTC,CASSIDWGLAGDSEQFF
TRBV27,TRBJ1-6,TRBD1,-,TGTGCCAGCAACCGACAGGGGTGGAATTCACCCCTCCACTTT,CASNRQGWNSPLHF
TRBV3-1/TRBV3-2,TRBJ1-1,TRBD1,-,TGTGCCAGCAGCTCCAACACAGGGGGCCGCACTGAAGCTTTCTTT,CASSSNTGGRTEAFF
TRBV6-5,TRBJ2-1,-,-,TGTGCCAGCAGTTACTCTGCGCGTACCATGATCAATGAGCAGTTCTTC,CASSYSARTMINEQFF
TRBV3-1/TRBV3-2,TRBJ2-5,-,-,TGTGCCAGCAGCCCCCTCGGGGGAGGACTGGGCGAGACCCAGTACTTC,CASSPLGGGLGETQYF
TRBV5-5,TRBJ1-2,-,-,TGTGCCAGCAGCTTGGCCGAGCGGATCGTCTATGGCTACACCTTC,CASSLAERIVYGYTF
TRBV4-2,TRBJ1-1,-,-,TGTGCCAGCAGCCCCCTAGGGGGTAGGATTCCTGAAGCTTTCTTT,CASSPLGGRIPEAFF
TRBV6-2/TRBV6-3,TRBJ1-2,TRBD1,-,TGTGCCAGCAGTTACTCGGGACAGGACATCGGATATGGCTACACCTTC,CASSYSGQDIGYGYTF
TRBV10-3,TRBJ1-5,TRBD1,-,TGTGCCACCGGGGGACAGGGTGCAAGCAATCAGCCCCAGCATTTT,CATGGQGASNQPQHF
TRBV7-9,TRBJ1-1,-,-,TGTGCCAGCAGCCGCCGCGGAGGGACGGTGAACACTGAAGCTTTCTTT,CASSRRGGTVNTEAFF
TRBV5-6,TRBJ1-2,TRBD1,-,TGTGCCTGCTCCAGGGGGCTTGGCTACACCTTC,CACSRGLGYTF
TRBV7-3,TRBJ1-1,TRBD1,-,TGTGCCAGCAGCCCGGGACAGGGGATGGACACTGAAGCTTTCTTT,CASSPGQGMDTEAFF
TRBV28,TRBJ2-2,TRBD1,-,TGTGCCAGCAGTAGCCCACAGGGGGCCGGGGTAACCGGGGAGCTGTTTTTT,CASSSPQGAGVTGELFF
TRBV7-2,TRBJ1-6,TRBD1,-,TGTGCCAGCAGCTTAAACCCCGGGACAGTTAATTCACCCCTCCACTTT,CASSLNPGTVNSPLHF
TRBV6-2/TRBV6-3,TRBJ2-3,-,-,TGTGCCAGCAGTTACTCGGCTAGCCCTAGCACAGATACGCAGTATTTT,CASSYSASPSTDTQYF
TRBV10-3,TRBJ1-5,-,few,TGTGCCATCAGTGAAGGCAGGCAAAGCAATCAGCCCCAGCATTTT,CAISEGRQSNQPQHF